A selection of T cell receptor beta chains follows, all from one sample in a study of T-cell memory formation after mild COVID-19. TCRdb analysed the 5' RACE reads with MiXCR anew, one entry per CDR3 protein. In the table there are roughly 130,000 distinct CDR3 sequences, about 6% of which are singletons. Sequenced input: PBMCs or a T cell subset sorted from them (not recorded which). Source of these receptors: an adult woman who had mild COVID-19 (a few samples of this study predate the infection). Cell type and time point are not known. Both conserved end residues are part of each CDR3. D genes are given only for firm matches. Expanded clones get a size class; other rows say once, few or many, or leave the size out.

V gene: TRBV20-1; J gene: TRBJ2-1; clone size: many; D gene: .; CDR3 DNA: TGCAGTGCTAGACTAGCTCTCAATGAGCAGTTCTTC; CDR3 protein: CSARLALNEQFF
V gene: TRBV18; J gene: TRBJ1-5; clone size: few; D gene: TRBD1; CDR3 DNA: TGTGCCAGCTCGTCCTCCGGGACAGGGATTAATCAGCCCCAGCATTTT; CDR3 protein: CASSSSGTGINQPQHF
V gene: TRBV12-3/TRBV12-4; J gene: TRBJ1-5; clone size: few; D gene: TRBD1; CDR3 DNA: TGTGCCAGCAGTTTAGGGTCTGCGTGGGACAGGGAGCGTATTGGCAATCAGCCCCAGCATTTT; CDR3 protein: CASSLGSAWDRERIGNQPQHF
V gene: TRBV5-1; J gene: TRBJ2-5; clone size: few; D gene: .; CDR3 DNA: TGCGCCAGCAGCGGCGGCGGCCAAGAGACCCAGTACTTC; CDR3 protein: CASSGGGQETQYF
V gene: TRBV5-1; J gene: TRBJ2-1; clone size: few; D gene: .; CDR3 DNA: TGCGCCAGCAGCTTGGCCGGAGGGGACTCCTACAATGAGCAGTTCTTC; CDR3 protein: CASSLAGGDSYNEQFF
V gene: TRBV6-5; J gene: TRBJ2-2; clone size: .; D gene: .; CDR3 DNA: TGTGCCAGCTCCTACGGGGATGCAGGGGAGCTGTTTTTT; CDR3 protein: CASSYGDAGELFF
V gene: TRBV3-1; J gene: TRBJ2-7; clone size: many; D gene: .; CDR3 DNA: TGTGCCAGCAGCCAAGTCTCAGGGAAGGACGAGCAGTACTTC; CDR3 protein: CASSQVSGKDEQYF
V gene: TRBV19; J gene: TRBJ2-1; clone size: many; D gene: .; CDR3 DNA: TGTGCCAGTAATAGACGGTACATTGACAATGAGCAGTTCTTC; CDR3 protein: CASNRRYIDNEQFF
V gene: TRBV6-2/TRBV6-3; J gene: TRBJ2-2; clone size: many; D gene: .; CDR3 DNA: TGTGCCAGCAGTTACTCTGTCGGGGCCACCGGGGAGCTGTTTTTT; CDR3 protein: CASSYSVGATGELFF
V gene: TRBV5-4; J gene: TRBJ2-2; clone size: .; D gene: .; CDR3 DNA: TGTGCCAGCAGCTTGGAGGCTACGGGACCCAACACCGGGGAGCTGTTTTTT; CDR3 protein: CASSLEATGPNTGELFF
V gene: TRBV5-1; J gene: TRBJ1-2; clone size: many; D gene: TRBD1; CDR3 DNA: TGCGCCAGCAGCACCGGGACAGGGCCCTTTGGCTACACCTTC; CDR3 protein: CASSTGTGPFGYTF
V gene: TRBV18; J gene: TRBJ1-1; clone size: .; D gene: TRBD1; CDR3 DNA: TGTGCCAGCTCCCTCGGGACAGGGCCGAACACTGAAGCTTTCTTT; CDR3 protein: CASSLGTGPNTEAFF
V gene: TRBV5-1; J gene: TRBJ2-7; clone size: many; D gene: TRBD2; CDR3 DNA: TGCGCCAGCAGCCTGGGGCTAGCGGGGGTCGGGTACTTC; CDR3 protein: CASSLGLAGVGYF
V gene: TRBV7-2; J gene: TRBJ1-4; clone size: many; D gene: .; CDR3 DNA: TGTGCCAGCAGCCCGCGGGGAGGCGAAAAACTGTTTTTT; CDR3 protein: CASSPRGGEKLFF